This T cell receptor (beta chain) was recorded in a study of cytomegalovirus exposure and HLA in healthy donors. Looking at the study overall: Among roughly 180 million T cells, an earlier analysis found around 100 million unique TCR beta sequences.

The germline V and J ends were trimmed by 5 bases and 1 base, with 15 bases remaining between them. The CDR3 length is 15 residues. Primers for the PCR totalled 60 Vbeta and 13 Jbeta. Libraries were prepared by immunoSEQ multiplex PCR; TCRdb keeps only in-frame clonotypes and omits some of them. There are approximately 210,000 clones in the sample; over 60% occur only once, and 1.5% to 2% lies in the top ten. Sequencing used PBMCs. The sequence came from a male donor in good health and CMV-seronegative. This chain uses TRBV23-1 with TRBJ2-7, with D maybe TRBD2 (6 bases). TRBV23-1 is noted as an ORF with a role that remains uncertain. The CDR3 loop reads CASSINPGGSYEQYF. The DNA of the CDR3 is TGCGCCAGCAGTATCAATCCCGGAGGGTCCTACGAGCAGTACTTC.